This entry lists 12 T cell receptor beta chains sequenced from one sample in a study of blood T cell repertoires in COVID-19. Only in-frame clones appear in the TCRdb table, and some are missing; sequencing was by immunoSEQ multiplex PCR. The sample has around 140,000 clones, 84% seen once. Material for sequencing was peripheral blood. All receptors come from a man between 60 and 70 years old with acute or convalescent COVID-19.

This clone was counted a few times. Additional DNA sequences in this sample encode the identical CDR3. The chain combines TRBV7-3 with TRBJ2-3; TRBD2 aligns across 9 bases. Germline CDR1 SGHTA, CDR2 FQGTGA. V shed 6 bases and J 0 bases; nucleotides not matched to a gene: 4. The CDR3 runs to 15 residues. DNA of the CDR3: TGTGCCAGCAGTCGTAGCGGGGGAAGCACAGATACGCAGTATTTT. It codes for CASSRSGGSTDTQYF.

The chain carries TRBV5-6 and TRBJ2-7; 9 bases line up with TRBD1. The CDR3 is made up of 15 amino acids. V was pared by 2 bases and J by 5 bases, with 8 bases of the junction left unmatched. Germline V gene sequence: CDR1 SGHDT, CDR2 YYEEEE. The chain's CDR3 is CASSFWTGVSNEQYF. The DNA of the CDR3 is TGTGCCAGCAGCTTTTGGACAGGGGTCTCTAACGAGCAGTACTTC.

The CDR3 nucleotides read TGTGCCAGCAGCCAATACAGGGGGTGGCGGAACACCATATATTTT. Protein product: CASSQYRGWRNTIYF. The chain links TRBV3-1 (or the pseudogene TRBV3-2) to TRBJ1-3, with 8 bases that match TRBD1. The CDR3 runs 15 residues. Trimming removed 2 bases from V and 7 bases from J; junction bases left unmatched: 7. Germline values: CDR1 LGHDT, CDR2 YNNKEL (reference sequence).

CDR3 DNA: TGTGCCACCAGCACCGGGACAGGGGCCACAGATACGCAGTATTTT. Translating it yields CATSTGTGATDTQYF. The J gene is TRBJ2-3, the V gene TRBV15, with 10 bases identical to TRBD1. The germline CDR1 and CDR2 sequences are LNHNV and YYDKDF (reference sequence). The J segment lost 2 bases and the V segment lost 4 bases, leaving 3 bases of the junction unmatched. The length of the CDR3 is 15 residues. The full variable domain, with the rest looked up from reference TRBV15 and TRBJ2-3, is DAMVIQNPRYQVTQFGKPVTLSCSQTLNHNVMYWYQQKSSQAPKLLFHYYDKDFNNEADTPDNFQSRRPNTSFCFLDIRSPGLGDTAMYLCATSTGTGATDTQYFGPGTRLTVL.

The chain uses TRBV19 and TRBJ2-1; TRBD2 matches at 13 bases. With V trimmed by 3 bases and J by 4 bases, 21 bases remained unmatched. The CDR3 is made up of 22 amino acids. CDR1 and CDR2 from the germline V gene are LNHDA and SQIVND (reference sequence). This CDR3 reads CASSITVGHSGTSGTRYNEQFF. CDR3 DNA sequence: TGTGCCAGTAGTATCACCGTAGGCCATTCGGGGACTAGCGGGACCAGATACAATGAGCAGTTCTTC. The full variable domain, in which reference TRBV19 and TRBJ2-1 provide the parts outside the CDR3, is DGGITQSPKYLFRKEGQNVTLSCEQNLNHDAMYWYRQDPGQGLRLIYYSQIVNDFQKGDIAEGYSVSREKKESFPLTVTSAQKNPTAFYLCASSITVGHSGTSGTRYNEQFFGPGTRLTVL.

The J gene is TRBJ2-3, the V gene TRBV21-1; the table calls TRBD1, which could not be checked here. TRBV21-1 is a recognized pseudogene. CDR3 length: 12 residues. The CDR3 DNA reads as TGTGCCTGGGGGGACAGGGGGCTTACGCAGTATTTT. Translated, it gives CAWGDRGLTQYF.

V usage is TRBV11-2 and J usage is TRBJ2-1; D possibly corresponds to TRBD2 (6 bases). The length of the CDR3 is 17 residues. V was trimmed by 0 bases and J by 0 bases, leaving 12 bases between them. Germline loops: CDR1 SGHAT, CDR2 FQNNGV. CDR3 loop: CASSLEGTQVSYNEQFF. The CDR3 coding sequence is TGTGCCAGCAGCTTAGAAGGGACTCAAGTCTCCTACAATGAGCAGTTCTTC.

This clone has only one observation. This chain links TRBV27 with TRBJ2-4; the match to TRBD1 covers 8 bases. With 5 bases clipped from V and 9 bases from J, the junction kept 12 bases outside the gene matches. This CDR3 has 15 amino acids. Per germline, CDR1 MNHEY and CDR2 SMNVEV (reference sequence). CDR3 protein: CASSPWTGPGGIQYF. CDR3 DNA sequence: TGTGCCAGCAGTCCCTGGACAGGGCCTGGGGGCATTCAGTACTTC.

The CDR3: CASSPGGPTDTQYF. CDR3 bases: TGTGCCAGCAGCCCGGGGGGGCCTACAGATACGCAGTATTTT. The genes are TRBV3-1 (or the pseudogene TRBV3-2) and TRBJ2-3; 8 nucleotides line up with TRBD2. The V and J ends lost 4 bases and 3 bases, in that order; junction bases with no gene match: 3. The germline CDR1 and CDR2 sequences are LGHDT and YNNKEL (reference sequence). The CDR3 runs 14 residues.

This chain joins TRBV5-5 and TRBJ1-3; D is possibly TRBD1 (5 bases). CDR3 length: 15 amino acids. Between the trimmed V and J ends, which lost 4 bases and 0 bases, there was a span of 11 bases. Germline CDR1 reads SGHKS; CDR2 reads YYEKEE (reference sequence). This CDR3 reads CASSGDGSSGNTIYF. The CDR3 coding sequence is TGTGCCAGCAGCGGGGACGGGAGCTCTGGAAACACCATATATTTT.

The CDR3, as DNA: TGTGCCGGGTCCGGGTACAATGAGCAGTTCTTC. It yields the protein CAGSGYNEQFF. V is TRBV30 and J is TRBJ2-1; D is unclear. Germline CDR1 reads GTSNPN; CDR2 reads SVGIG (reference sequence). CDR3 size: 11 residues. The V end lost 8 bases, the J end lost 4 bases, and 9 bases lay between the germline ends.

This chain links TRBV4-1 with TRBJ2-1, with 7 nucleotides matching TRBD2. CDR1 and CDR2 (germline): MGHRA, YSYEKL. The CDR3 is made up of 18 amino acids. Germline trimming cut 5 bases from V and 0 bases from J; bases unmatched to any gene: 13. The CDR3 region is CASSGRDYLTASYNEQFF. The DNA of the CDR3 is TGCGCCAGCAGCGGCCGGGACTACCTTACCGCCTCCTACAATGAGCAGTTCTTC.